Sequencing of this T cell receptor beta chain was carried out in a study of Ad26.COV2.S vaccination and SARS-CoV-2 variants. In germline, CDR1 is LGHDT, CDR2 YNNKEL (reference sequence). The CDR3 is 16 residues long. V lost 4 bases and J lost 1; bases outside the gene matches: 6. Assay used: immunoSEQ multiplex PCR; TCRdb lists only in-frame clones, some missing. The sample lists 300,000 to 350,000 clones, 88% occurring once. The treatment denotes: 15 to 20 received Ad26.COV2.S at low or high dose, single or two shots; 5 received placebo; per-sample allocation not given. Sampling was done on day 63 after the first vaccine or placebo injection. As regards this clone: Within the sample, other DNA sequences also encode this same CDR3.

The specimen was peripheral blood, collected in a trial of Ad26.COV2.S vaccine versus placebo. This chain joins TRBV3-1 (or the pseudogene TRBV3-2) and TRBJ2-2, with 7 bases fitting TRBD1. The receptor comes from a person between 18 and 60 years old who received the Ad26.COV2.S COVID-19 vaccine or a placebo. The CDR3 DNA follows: TGTGCCAGCAGCCTCAGGACAGGCGGGAACACCGGGGAGCTGTTTTTT. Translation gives CASSLRTGGNTGELFF.